The TCR beta chain described here comes from a study of blood T cell repertoires in COVID-19. Study details: The origin of the acute and convalescent COVID-19 samples was the United States, Italy and Spain. T cells, B-cell-depleted T cells, or PBMCs supplied cDNA or gDNA.

Authors' methods: Using reference gene primer amplification, nucleated cell counts were estimated. This table comes from immunoSEQ multiplex PCR, and its TCRdb copy is limited to in-frame clones, with some not included. Clone size and V and J calls were adopted from that table, with D and trimming inferred from the DNA. This table has tens of thousands of clones, 88% appearing once. There are 12 residues in the CDR3. Germline CDR1 is SGHVS and CDR2 is FQNEAQ. V lost 5 bases and J 8 bases, leaving 12 bases between the germline ends. The rearrangement uses TRBV7-8 and TRBJ2-5; D gene unclear. The clonotype comes from a man between 45 and 60 years old with active COVID-19. Sample: peripheral blood. CDR3 nucleotides: TGTGCCAGCAGCCAGGTATTAGCCACCCAGTACTTC. This gives the protein CASSQVLATQYF.